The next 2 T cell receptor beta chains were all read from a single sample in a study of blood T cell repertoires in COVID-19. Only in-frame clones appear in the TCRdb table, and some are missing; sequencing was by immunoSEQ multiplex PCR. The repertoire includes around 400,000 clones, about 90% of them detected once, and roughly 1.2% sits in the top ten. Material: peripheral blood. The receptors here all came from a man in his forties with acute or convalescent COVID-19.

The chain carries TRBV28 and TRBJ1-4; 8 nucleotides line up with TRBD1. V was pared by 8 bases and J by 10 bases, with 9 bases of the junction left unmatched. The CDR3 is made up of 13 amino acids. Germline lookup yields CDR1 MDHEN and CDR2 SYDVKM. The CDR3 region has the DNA TGTGCCAGCCAATTGGGACAGGCGAGAAAACTGTTTTTT. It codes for CASQLGQARKLFF.

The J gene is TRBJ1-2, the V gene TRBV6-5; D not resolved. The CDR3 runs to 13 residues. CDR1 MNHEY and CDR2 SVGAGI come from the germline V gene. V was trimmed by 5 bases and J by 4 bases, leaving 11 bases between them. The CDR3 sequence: CASSPRGSYGYTF. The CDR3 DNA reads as TGTGCCAGCAGTCCCCGGGGAAGCTATGGCTACACCTTC.